One and the same sample provided the 16 T cell receptor beta chains below, sequenced in a study of blood T cell repertoires in COVID-19. Sequencing was performed with immunoSEQ multiplex PCR; in TCRdb, only in-frame clones are kept and a portion is missing. The sample consists of roughly 55,000 clones, 70% to 85% of them appearing once. The sample comprised peripheral blood. The receptors derive from a man aged 80 or over with acute or convalescent COVID-19.

This clone showed up just once. The chain combines TRBV19 with TRBJ1-5, with 9 nucleotides matching TRBD1. The CDR3 runs 16 residues. Germline V gives CDR1 LNHDA, CDR2 SQIVND (reference sequence). J gave up 3 bases and V 5 bases, and 8 bases lay outside the gene matches. The CDR3 protein is CASSATGGGVNQPQHF. In DNA form, the CDR3 reads TGTGCCAGTAGTGCTACAGGGGGCGGCGTCAATCAGCCCCAGCATTTT.

This clone was picked up a small number of times. The chain couples TRBV27 to TRBJ2-2, with D maybe TRBD2 (5 bases). The germline V gene has CDR1 MNHEY and CDR2 SMNVEV (reference sequence). This CDR3 has 15 amino acids. With 2 bases removed from V and 4 bases from J, the gap between germline ends came to 11 bases. The CDR3 coding sequence is TGTGCCAGCAGTTTACGGGCAGGAGGCACCGGGGAGCTGTTTTTT. Translating it yields CASSLRAGGTGELFF.

The sample holds one count of this clone. The rearrangement uses TRBV2 and TRBJ1-3, with 8 bases fitting TRBD1. CDR3 size: 15 residues. V was pared by 5 bases and J by 4 bases, with 7 bases of the junction left unmatched. Germline lookup yields CDR1 SNHLY and CDR2 FYNNEI. The CDR3 loop is CASSLGTGTGNTIYF. CDR3 nucleotide sequence: TGTGCCAGCAGTCTCGGGACAGGTACCGGAAACACCATATATTTT. Supplemented by reference TRBV2 and TRBJ1-3, the full variable domain reads EPEVTQTPSHQVTQMGQEVILRCVPISNHLYFYWYRQILGQKVEFLVSFYNNEISEKSEIFDDQFSVERPDGSNFTLKIRSTKLEDSAMYFCASSLGTGTGNTIYFGEGSWLTVV.

This clone occurred a few times. The V and J genes are TRBV7-2 and TRBJ2-5; D gene unclear. Germline-derived CDR1 and CDR2 are SGHTA and FQGNSA. CDR3 length equals 14 residues. Trimming took off 5 bases at V and 5 bases at J, with 15 bases between the two ends. The CDR3 here is CASSKGGVGETQYF. DNA of the CDR3: TGTGCCAGCAGCAAAGGCGGTGTTGGGGAGACCCAGTACTTC.

The V and J genes are TRBV10-3 and TRBJ2-2; D gene uncertain. The CDR3 has 13 amino acids. The V end lost 7 bases, the J end lost 1 base, and 7 bases lay between the germline ends. Germline V gene sequence: CDR1 ENHRY, CDR2 SYGVKD. The CDR3 sequence is CAITPGNTGELFF. As DNA, the CDR3 is TGTGCCATCACCCCGGGGAACACCGGGGAGCTGTTTTTT.

J is TRBJ2-1 and V is TRBV5-1, with 7 bases identical to TRBD1. Trimming cost V 6 bases and J 1 base; bases outside gene matches: 7. This CDR3 has 15 amino acids. CDR1 and CDR2 (germline): SGHRS, YFSETQ. The CDR3 here is CASNLQGSSYNEQFF. For the CDR3, the DNA is TGCGCCAGCAACCTACAGGGGTCGTCCTACAATGAGCAGTTCTTC.

This chain links TRBV7-3 with TRBJ2-6; a possible D gene is TRBD1 (6 bases). Germline V gives CDR1 SGHTA, CDR2 FQGTGA. The CDR3 length is 21 residues. V lost 4 bases, J lost 0 bases, and 25 bases lay in between. In nucleotides, the CDR3 is TGTGCCAGCAGCTCCCACCAGATAAGACAGGCCCTCCCCTCTGGGGCCAACGTCCTGACTTTC. Its translation: CASSSHQIRQALPSGANVLTF.

The chain joins TRBV9 to TRBJ2-5; 13 bases match TRBD2. V was pared by 4 bases and J by 4 bases, with 10 bases of the junction left unmatched. Germline V gene data show CDR1 as SGDLS and CDR2 as YYNGEE. The CDR3 contains 17 residues. The CDR3 loop is CASSPPRGLAGPETQYF. In DNA form, the CDR3 reads TGTGCCAGCAGCCCACCTCGGGGACTAGCGGGACCAGAGACCCAGTACTTC.

With respect to this clone: Other nucleotide sequences from this sample produce the same CDR3. The rearrangement links TRBV2 to TRBJ2-7, with 12 positions matching TRBD2. CDR1 is SNHLY, CDR2 FYNNEI, per germline. Losses at the gene ends were 4 bases for V and 6 bases for J; bases not matched to a gene: 7. The CDR3 contains 15 residues. CDR3 sequence reads: CASSVLAGGRGEQYF. In nucleotides, the CDR3 is TGTGCCAGCAGTGTACTAGCGGGAGGCCGTGGCGAGCAGTACTTC.

This chain connects TRBV18 to TRBJ1-6; TRBD1 matches at 10 bases. Germline lookup yields CDR1 KGHSH and CDR2 LQKENI. Trimming took 6 bases from V and 8 from J; bases not matched to a gene: 4. This CDR3 contains 14 residues. Written as DNA, the CDR3 is TGTGCCAGCTCCGGGACAGGGGTGGATTCACCCCTCCACTTT. It is translated as CASSGTGVDSPLHF.

This clone has a handful of counts. The chain combines TRBV2 with TRBJ1-4; 9 bases are shared with TRBD1. With V trimmed by 6 bases and J by 8 bases, 7 bases remained unmatched. This CDR3 has 14 residues. Germline V gene data show CDR1 as SNHLY and CDR2 as FYNNEI. The CDR3 here is CASRRTGALEKLFF. DNA of the CDR3: TGTGCCAGCAGGAGGACAGGGGCTCTGGAAAAACTGTTTTTT.

V gene TRBV24-1 combines with J gene TRBJ2-5; D is possibly TRBD2 (6 bases). This CDR3 has 15 residues. Trimming pared 4 bases from V and 1 base from J, leaving 12 bases between. The V gene's germline CDR1 is KGHDR and CDR2 SFDVKD. DNA for the CDR3: TGTGCCACCAGTGACGCCGGGACTCCCCAAGAGACCCAGTACTTC. It specifies CATSDAGTPQETQYF.

The CDR3 is CASSYPERGTDTQYF. The CDR3 DNA is TGCGCCAGCAGCTACCCTGAGCGGGGCACAGATACGCAGTATTTT. V is TRBV5-1 and J is TRBJ2-3; D possibly corresponds to TRBD2 (6 bases). The CDR3 contains 15 residues. CDR1 and CDR2 from the germline V gene are SGHRS and YFSETQ. V was shortened by 3 bases and J by 1 base, with 12 bases between the two germline ends. The whole variable domain, filled in from reference TRBV5-1 and TRBJ2-3, reads KAGVTQTPRYLIKTRGQQVTLSCSPISGHRSVSWYQQTPGQGLQFLFEYFSETQRNKGNFPGRFSGRQFSNSRSEMNVSTLELGDSALYLCASSYPERGTDTQYFGPGTRLTVL.

This chain links TRBV5-1 with TRBJ1-4; D unresolved. V shed 4 bases and J shed 4 bases, with 14 bases lying between them. The germline V gene has CDR1 SGHRS and CDR2 YFSETQ. CDR3 length: 15 amino acids. The DNA for the CDR3 is TGCGCCAGCAGCCTGCTTGAGGCTGGTAATGAAAAACTGTTTTTT. Its translation is CASSLLEAGNEKLFF.

The chain has TRBV19 and TRBJ2-3; D may be TRBD2 (6 bases). CDR3 length equals 14 residues. The germline gives CDR1 LNHDA, CDR2 SQIVND (reference sequence). V was cut by 4 bases and J by 5 bases, with 13 bases left in between. In DNA, the CDR3 is TGTGCCAGTAGTAATCGGGGGAGAAGAGATACGCAGTATTTT. As protein: CASSNRGRRDTQYF.

This clone was observed a handful of times. V and J are TRBV2 and TRBJ2-3, with 8 positions matching TRBD2. The CDR3 covers 15 residues. The germline V gene encodes CDR1 SNHLY and CDR2 FYNNEI. V was pared by 4 bases and J by 5 bases, with 8 bases of the junction left unmatched. Here the CDR3 DNA reads TGTGCCAGCAGTGGGGGCGGGGGGCCCGAAGATACGCAGTATTTT. Protein product: CASSGGGGPEDTQYF. The full variable domain, its missing parts supplied by reference TRBV2 and TRBJ2-3, is EPEVTQTPSHQVTQMGQEVILRCVPISNHLYFYWYRQILGQKVEFLVSFYNNEISEKSEIFDDQFSVERPDGSNFTLKIRSTKLEDSAMYFCASSGGGGPEDTQYFGPGTRLTVL.